The 32 T cell receptor beta chains reported below all come from one sample, sequenced in a study of T cell changes during pregnancy in multiple sclerosis. Libraries were prepared by immunoSEQ multiplex PCR; TCRdb keeps only in-frame clonotypes and omits some of them. The sample holds approximately 43,000 clones; around 93% are singletons and the top ten take around 8.1%. The sequencing here drew on CD8+ T cells from peripheral blood mononuclear cells, taken in the third trimester of pregnancy. These receptors all come from a female donor with multiple sclerosis, enrolled in a pregnancy study.

V and J are TRBV7-9 and TRBJ2-5, with 7 bases matching TRBD2. From germline, CDR1 is SEHNR and CDR2 FQNEAQ (reference sequence). This CDR3 has 15 residues. After removal of 8 bases from V and 2 bases from J, the junction contained 11 bases not matched to a gene. The CDR3 region has the DNA TGTGCCAGCTCTCTGGGGGAGGGCCTTCAAGAGACCCAGTACTTC. Translation: CASSLGEGLQETQYF.

This rearrangement joins TRBV13 to TRBJ2-3; TRBD1 matches at 9 bases. This CDR3 spans 15 amino acids. The trim removed 8 bases at V and 1 base at J, leaving 7 bases unmatched. The V gene's germline CDR1 is PRHDT and CDR2 FYEKMQ (reference sequence). This chain's CDR3 is CASHFRDRGTDTQYF. CDR3 in DNA: TGTGCCAGCCACTTCCGGGACAGGGGCACAGATACGCAGTATTTT.

The rearrangement uses TRBV25-1 and TRBJ2-7, with 7 bases identical to TRBD1. The CDR3 is 14 residues long. J lost 5 bases, V lost 3 bases, and 7 bases had no gene match. CDR1 MGHDK and CDR2 SYGVNS come from the germline V gene. The CDR3 reads CASSEGRGRNEQYF. The CDR3 DNA reads as TGTGCCAGCAGTGAGGGAAGGGGGCGGAACGAGCAGTACTTC.

This clone was counted once. The chain has TRBV7-2 and TRBJ2-2; D remains unclear. The CDR3 totals 14 residues. Germline assignment: CDR1 SGHTA and CDR2 FQGNSA. Trimming cost V 2 bases and J 1 base, with 5 bases left between them. CDR3 amino acids: CASSLSLNTGELFF. The CDR3 DNA reads as TGTGCCAGCAGCTTATCCTTGAACACCGGGGAGCTGTTTTTT.

The chain is built from TRBV19 and TRBJ1-1; D might be TRBD1 (6 bases). CDR3 length: 15 residues. V dropped 2 bases and J dropped 4 bases, with 14 bases sitting between them. Germline V gives CDR1 LNHDA, CDR2 SQIVND (reference sequence). The CDR3 bases are TGTGCCAGTAGTATAACAGGTGTAGGGGGCACTGAAGCTTTCTTT. Encoded protein: CASSITGVGGTEAFF.

V is TRBV11-2 and J is TRBJ2-1; no firm D call. V was pared by 4 bases and J by 7 bases, with 5 bases between. Looked up from germline, CDR1 is SGHAT and CDR2 is FQNNGV. The CDR3 contains 11 residues. The CDR3 bases are TGTGCCAGCAGCTCGCGGAATGAGCAGTTCTTC. Translation gives CASSSRNEQFF.

The V call is TRBV5-6, the J call TRBJ2-7, with D possibly matching TRBD2 (6 bases). The V and J ends lost 2 bases and 5 bases respectively, with 11 bases between them. Germline assignment: CDR1 SGHDT and CDR2 YYEEEE. The CDR3 length is 13 residues. The CDR3, as DNA: TGTGCCAGCAGCTTAGGCGGGATGGACGAGCAGTACTTC. It encodes CASSLGGMDEQYF.

The chain combines TRBV7-9 with TRBJ2-7, with 10 bases fitting TRBD1. The J segment lost 4 bases and the V segment lost 5 bases, leaving 14 bases of the junction unmatched. The V gene's germline CDR1 is SEHNR and CDR2 FQNEAQ (reference sequence). The CDR3 is 17 residues long. The chain's CDR3 is CASSTRDRGLSDYEQYF. DNA of the CDR3: TGTGCCAGCAGCACCCGGGACAGGGGTTTAAGTGATTACGAGCAGTACTTC. The variable domain in full, with the rest retrieved from reference TRBV7-9 and TRBJ2-7, is DTGVSQNPRHKITKRGQNVTFRCDPISEHNRLYWYRQTLGQGPEFLTYFQNEAQLEKSRLLSDRFSAERPKGSFSTLEIQRTEQGDSAMYLCASSTRDRGLSDYEQYFGPGTRLTVT.

The V gene is TRBV27, the J gene TRBJ2-3; D is possibly TRBD2 (6 bases). Germline CDR1 and CDR2: MNHEY and SMNVEV (reference sequence). Trimming took 5 bases from V and 1 from J, leaving 10 bases between them. The CDR3 loop spans 14 amino acids. CDR3: CASSPLAGTDTQYF. The CDR3 DNA follows: TGTGCCAGCAGTCCGTTAGCGGGCACAGATACGCAGTATTTT.

This CDR3 reads CASSQGQGEYEQYF. In DNA, the CDR3 is TGCGCCAGCAGCCAAGGACAGGGGGAGTACGAGCAGTACTTC. The rearrangement uses TRBV4-1 and TRBJ2-7; the match to TRBD1 covers 9 bases. The germline V gene encodes CDR1 MGHRA and CDR2 YSYEKL. CDR3 length: 14 residues. The junction had 2 bases not matched to a gene; V was cut back by 1 base and J by 4 bases.

The chain links TRBV7-2 to TRBJ2-7; TRBD1 matches at 12 bases. The V gene's germline CDR1 is SGHTA and CDR2 FQGNSA. CDR3 length: 16 residues. V was clipped by 3 bases and J by 2 bases; unmatched bases: 5. Here the CDR3 reads CASSFGTGGIPYEQYF. The CDR3 DNA follows: TGTGCCAGCAGCTTCGGGACAGGGGGCATCCCCTACGAGCAGTACTTC.

The V call is TRBV29-1, the J call TRBJ2-7, with 7 bases that match TRBD1. J gave up 7 bases and V 5 bases, and 5 bases lay outside the gene matches. The CDR3 totals 11 residues. In germline, CDR1 is SQVTM, CDR2 ANQGSEA. CDR3 bases: TGCAGCGTTTCGGCGGACAGGGAGCAGTACTTC. Encoded protein: CSVSADREQYF.

CDR3: CAISERTGGYEQYF. DNA of the CDR3: TGTGCCATCAGTGAACGGACAGGGGGCTACGAGCAGTACTTC. This chain links TRBV10-3 with TRBJ2-7; 10 bases line up with TRBD1. The V gene's germline CDR1 is ENHRY and CDR2 SYGVKD. The CDR3 is 14 amino acids. V lost 3 bases and J lost 3; bases outside the gene matches: 2.

The J gene is TRBJ1-2, the V gene TRBV27; 11 nucleotides agree with TRBD1. The CDR3 has 13 residues. Trimming at V came to 8 bases and at J to 8 bases, leaving 7 bases not matched to a gene. Germline V CDR1 and CDR2: MNHEY, SMNVEV (reference sequence). The CDR3 bases are TGTGCCAGCTGGGGACAGGGGGTCAGCGGCTACACCTTC. Translating it yields CASWGQGVSGYTF.

The V call is TRBV6-5, the J call TRBJ2-2, with TRBD1 identical over 7 bases. V was clipped by 4 bases and J by 0 bases; unmatched bases: 5. CDR3 length: 16 amino acids. The germline V gene encodes CDR1 MNHEY and CDR2 SVGAGI. Written as DNA, the CDR3 is TGTGCCAGCAGTTCTCCGGGACAGCCGAACACCGGGGAGCTGTTTTTT. As protein: CASSSPGQPNTGELFF.

V usage is TRBV7-9 and J usage is TRBJ2-2, with unresolved D. Trimming pared 4 bases from V and 1 base from J, leaving 4 bases between. Germline-derived CDR1 and CDR2 are SEHNR and FQNEAQ (reference sequence). The CDR3 contains 13 residues. The DNA of the CDR3 is TGTGCCAGCAGCTCAGTGAACACCGGGGAGCTGTTTTTT. It codes for CASSSVNTGELFF.

The V call is TRBV27, the J call TRBJ1-1; D uncertain. Germline CDR1 MNHEY, CDR2 SMNVEV (reference sequence). The CDR3 covers 13 residues. The V end lost 6 bases, the J end lost 1 base, and 9 bases lay between the germline ends. CDR3 coding DNA: TGTGCCAGCAGCCTGGCGGCGAACACTGAAGCTTTCTTT. Amino acid sequence: CASSLAANTEAFF.

This rearrangement joins TRBV7-8 to TRBJ1-1; 7 positions agree with TRBD1. The V and J ends lost 5 bases and 4 bases, in that order; junction bases with no gene match: 13. Germline V gene sequence: CDR1 SGHVS, CDR2 FQNEAQ. The CDR3 has 16 amino acids. CDR3 in amino acids: CASSLPTGQGSTEAFF. Written as DNA, the CDR3 is TGTGCCAGCAGCCTTCCGACAGGGCAGGGGAGCACTGAAGCTTTCTTT.

The chain links TRBV9 to TRBJ2-3; 7 bases agree with TRBD1. This CDR3 contains 16 residues. Per the germline V gene, CDR1 is SGDLS and CDR2 is YYNGEE. V was pared by 1 base and J by 4 bases, with 9 bases of the junction left unmatched. The CDR3 is CASSVSVRGWADTQYF. The CDR3 bases are TGTGCCAGCAGCGTATCCGTCAGGGGGTGGGCAGATACGCAGTATTTT.

The genes are TRBV2 and TRBJ1-2; 10 bases are a match to TRBD1. The germline gives CDR1 SNHLY, CDR2 FYNNEI. CDR3 length equals 13 residues. J gave up 8 bases and V 7 bases, and 7 bases lay outside the gene matches. The CDR3 reads CASIAGTGEGYTF. The CDR3 DNA reads TGTGCCAGCATCGCCGGGACAGGGGAGGGCTACACCTTC.

The chain is built from TRBV29-1 and TRBJ1-2; no definite D call. The V end lost 0 bases, the J end lost 8 bases, and 13 bases lay between the germline ends. Germline V gene data show CDR1 as SQVTM and CDR2 as ANQGSEA. The CDR3 consists of 13 residues. DNA of the CDR3: TGCAGCGTTGAAGATTCCGGAGCGAAGGGCTACACCTTC. It translates to CSVEDSGAKGYTF. Full variable domain (remainder filled in from reference TRBV29-1 and TRBJ1-2): SAVISQKPSRDICQRGTSLTIQCQVDSQVTMMFWYRQQPGQSLTLIATANQGSEATYESGFVIDKFPISRPNLTFSTLTVSNMSPEDSSIYLCSVEDSGAKGYTFGSGTRLTVV.

The CDR3 DNA is TGTGCCAGCAGCCCCGACCGGGGGGGACAAGAGACCCAGTACTTC. Its protein is CASSPDRGGQETQYF. The chain is built from TRBV28 and TRBJ2-5; TRBD2 aligns across 8 bases. Germline CDR1 reads MDHEN; CDR2 reads SYDVKM. With V trimmed by 6 bases and J by 2 bases, 8 bases remained unmatched. The CDR3 is 15 amino acids. The whole variable domain, filled in from reference TRBV28 and TRBJ2-5, reads DVKVTQSSRYLVKRTGEKVFLECVQDMDHENMFWYRQDPGLGLRLIYFSYDVKMKEKGDIPEGYSVSREKKERFSLILESASTNQTSMYLCASSPDRGGQETQYFGPGTRLLVL.

The rearrangement joins TRBV29-1 to TRBJ2-7; 14 bases align to TRBD2. Germline values: CDR1 SQVTM, CDR2 ANQGSEA. The CDR3 covers 16 residues. The trim removed 4 bases at V and 4 bases at J, leaving 9 bases unmatched. This CDR3 is CSVAGLAGAVAYEQYF. The CDR3 region has the DNA TGCAGCGTTGCGGGACTAGCGGGAGCCGTCGCGTACGAGCAGTACTTC.

The rearrangement joins TRBV4-2 to TRBJ2-1, with TRBD2 as a possible D gene (7 bases). Germline V gene lookup returns CDR1 LGHNA and CDR2 YNFKEQ. The CDR3 has 17 amino acids. The V end was cut by 2 bases, the J end by 4 bases, with 18 bases between. The CDR3 sequence: CASSQIKAGRGYNEQFF. For the CDR3, the DNA is TGTGCCAGCAGCCAAATAAAAGCGGGAAGGGGGTACAATGAGCAGTTCTTC.

This chain uses TRBV20-1 with TRBJ1-2; no clear D gene. The CDR3 length is 11 residues. Germline CDR1 reads DFQATT; CDR2 reads SNEGSKA (reference sequence). In nucleotides, the CDR3 is TGCAGGGCCGCAGCTAACTATGGCTACACCTTC. This encodes CRAAANYGYTF.

This clone was detected only once. The junction departs from the called germline gene at one end, perhaps through a read error. This chain uses TRBV7-9 with TRBJ2-1, with TRBD2 matching 7 bases. Germline values: CDR1 SEHNR, CDR2 FQNEAQ (reference sequence). The CDR3 sequence is 15 residues long. The CDR3 DNA reads TGTGCCGGCAGCCTGGGGGGGAAAGAGCTCAATGAGCAGTTCTTC. The encoded protein is CAGSLGGKELNEQFF.

Remarks on this clone: The sample contains more than one DNA sequence encoding this CDR3. The chain couples TRBV7-9 to TRBJ2-1; D unclear. CDR3 size: 14 residues. Germline loops: CDR1 SEHNR, CDR2 FQNEAQ (reference sequence). Trimming left V 1 base short and J 0 bases short, with 4 bases between. The CDR3: CASSLVSSYNEQFF. The CDR3 region has the DNA TGTGCCAGCAGCTTAGTGAGCTCCTACAATGAGCAGTTCTTC.

V and J are TRBV7-9 and TRBJ2-7, with 7 bases lining up with TRBD2. The CDR3 runs 15 residues. The trim removed 5 bases at V and 3 bases at J, leaving 10 bases unmatched. Germline loops: CDR1 SEHNR, CDR2 FQNEAQ (reference sequence). CDR3 nucleotide sequence: TGTGCCAGCAGCCCAGAGGGGAGGGAGGGCTACGAGCAGTACTTC. Translation gives CASSPEGREGYEQYF.

The rearrangement uses TRBV7-9 and TRBJ2-7; perhaps TRBD2 as D (5 bases). This CDR3 has 11 residues. V lost 7 bases and J 5 bases, leaving 9 bases between the germline ends. Germline V lookup: CDR1 SEHNR, CDR2 FQNEAQ (reference sequence). The CDR3 sequence: CASTRRDEQYF. CDR3 coding DNA: TGTGCCAGCACCCGGCGGGACGAGCAGTACTTC.

V usage is TRBV15 and J usage is TRBJ2-1; 8 nucleotides agree with TRBD2. J gave up 3 bases and V 0 bases, and 7 bases lay outside the gene matches. The length of the CDR3 is 17 residues. From germline, CDR1 is LNHNV and CDR2 YYDKDF (reference sequence). The CDR3 loop reads CATSRDPSGSIYNEQFF. Written as DNA, the CDR3 is TGTGCCACCAGCAGAGACCCTAGCGGGTCTATCTACAATGAGCAGTTCTTC.

The V call is TRBV10-3, the J call TRBJ2-3; tentatively, D is TRBD2 (5 bases). This CDR3 is 15 amino acids long. CDR1 and CDR2 (germline): ENHRY, SYGVKD. Trimming cost V 5 bases and J 6 bases, with 18 bases left between them. In nucleotides, the CDR3 is TGTGCCATCAGTCGGGGAATGGGAACCACGGATACGCAGTATTTT. Translating it yields CAISRGMGTTDTQYF.

The gene calls are TRBV27 and TRBJ1-1, with TRBD1 identical over 9 bases. With V trimmed by 3 bases and J by 5 bases, 4 bases remained unmatched. Germline CDR1 reads MNHEY; CDR2 reads SMNVEV (reference sequence). This CDR3 is 14 amino acids long. CDR3 amino acids: CASSFRGTGTEAFF. DNA for the CDR3: TGTGCCAGCAGTTTCCGAGGGACAGGGACTGAAGCTTTCTTT.